What follows describes a single T cell receptor (beta chain). The CDR3 is 13 amino acids. Germline V gene data show CDR1 as SEHNR and CDR2 as FQNEAQ (reference sequence). With 0 bases removed from V and 7 bases from J, the gap between germline ends came to 7 bases. The sample comes from a study of cytomegalovirus exposure and HLA in healthy donors. Repertoires were generated with immunoSEQ multiplex PCR, while TCRdb's copy carries only in-frame clones and drops some. The profile shows roughly 60,000 clones, about 90% of them singletons. V and J are TRBV7-9 and TRBJ2-1; D is ambiguous. The sequenced sample consisted of PBMCs. The sequence derives from a woman aged 18-29 years in good health and CMV-seronegative. CDR3 sequence: CASSLAELNEQFF. The CDR3 DNA is TGTGCCAGCAGCTTAGCAGAGCTTAATGAGCAGTTCTTC. Together with reference TRBV7-9 and TRBJ2-1, the CDR3 gives the full variable domain: DTGVSQNPRHKITKRGQNVTFRCDPISEHNRLYWYRQTLGQGPEFLTYFQNEAQLEKSRLLSDRFSAERPKGSFSTLEIQRTEQGDSAMYLCASSLAELNEQFFGPGTRLTVL.